Included here is one T cell receptor (beta chain) sequence, with context. These data belong to a study of OX40 agonist ivuxolimab in advanced cancers. Study-level information: Patients in the trial were receiving intravenous ivuxolimab every 2 weeks, at doses of 0.01 to 10 mg/kg.

Patients with a history of autoimmune disease or on systemic immunosuppression were excluded. The CDR3 is 16 residues long. Trimming left V 4 bases short and J 9 bases short, with 21 bases between. CDR1 and CDR2 from the germline V gene are KGHSH and LQKENI. Assay: immunoSEQ multiplex PCR; the TCRdb copy retains only in-frame clones and omits some. The table shows around 20,000 clones, with around 85% occurring only once. The chain uses TRBV18 and TRBJ2-2; maybe TRBD2 (6 bases). The origin of this receptor is an adult with an advanced solid tumor such as melanoma, head and neck, liver or kidney cancer. The material was CD4+ or CD8+ T cells sorted from blood, obtained in a trial of the OX40 agonist ivuxolimab. The CDR3 DNA is TGTGCCAGCTCACAGCCGGCGGGGCAGCTGAGTCGGGAGCTGTTTTTT. This sequence encodes CASSQPAGQLSRELFF.